These 12 T cell receptor beta chains were all obtained from the same sample, sequenced in a study. The sorted Tregs were CD4+CD25+CD127-/low cells. Amplification of TRBV12-4/TRBJ1-2 clonotypes used adaptor-ligated barcode primers. TCRdb re-called the multiplex PCR reads through MiXCR, storing one row per CDR3 protein. The sample includes over 150 distinct CDR3 sequences, less than 3% of them seen just once. Sequenced input: tumor-infiltrating Tregs sorted from the breast tumor. Receptor source: a female donor with breast cancer.

By its share, this clonotype is large. The rearrangement links TRBV12-3 or TRBV12-4 to TRBJ1-2; D is ambiguous. The CDR3 sequence is 14 residues long. Between the trimmed V and J ends, which lost 5 bases and 4 bases, there was a span of 14 bases. The CDR3 nucleotides are TGTGCCAGCAGTCCGGGGTATTACCGCTATGGCTACACCTTC. This codes for CASSPGYYRYGYTF.

In this sample, this clonotype is large. The chain joins TRBV12-3 or TRBV12-4 to TRBJ1-2; D gene ambiguous. Deletions cut 4 bases from V and 8 bases from J, with 8 bases between. The CDR3 has 11 residues. The CDR3 bases are TGTGCCAGCAGTTCCCGGGGAGGCTACACCTTC. Protein: CASSSRGGYTF.

This clonotype ranks as medium-sized (0.01 to 0.1%). The chain couples TRBV12-3 or TRBV12-4 to TRBJ1-2; tentatively, D is TRBD1 (5 bases). The CDR3 totals 17 residues. The V end was cut by 6 bases, the J end by 0 bases, with 20 bases between. For the CDR3, the DNA is TGTGCCAGCAGCAACCGGGGACGGGGAGCTGCTAACTATGGCTACACCTTC. Its protein is CASSNRGRGAANYGYTF.

In its sample, this clonotype is large. The V and J genes are TRBV12-3 or TRBV12-4 and TRBJ1-2; unclear D gene. V gave up 2 bases and J gave up 4 bases, with 11 bases separating them. The CDR3 has 14 residues. CDR3 protein: CASSLMGGTYGYTF. CDR3 sequence (DNA): TGTGCCAGCAGTTTAATGGGCGGAACCTATGGCTACACCTTC.

By share, this clonotype ranks as medium-sized. V and J are TRBV12-3 or TRBV12-4 and TRBJ1-2; a weak D match, TRBD1 (6 bases). The CDR3 runs to 15 residues. Trimming cost V 3 bases and J 2 bases, with 13 bases left between them. The CDR3 protein is CASSFGRGVNYGYTF. CDR3 nucleotide sequence: TGTGCCAGCAGTTTCGGCAGGGGCGTAAACTATGGCTACACCTTC.

By its share, this clonotype is medium-sized. The chain has TRBV12-3 or TRBV12-4 and TRBJ1-2; D is possibly TRBD1 (5 bases). The V and J ends lost 1 base and 5 bases respectively, with 11 bases between them. The CDR3 runs 14 residues. For the CDR3, the DNA is TGTGCCAGCAGTTTAGGCAGGAGGGGTTATGGCTACACCTTC. It yields the protein CASSLGRRGYGYTF.

By share, this clonotype counts as large (0.1 to 1%). This chain joins TRBV12-3 or TRBV12-4 and TRBJ1-2; D gene unclear. Deletions cut 3 bases from V and 7 bases from J, with 15 bases between. This CDR3 is built from 14 residues. Here the CDR3 reads CASSFIEGESGYTF. The DNA of the CDR3 is TGTGCCAGCAGTTTCATAGAGGGCGAGAGTGGCTACACCTTC.

This clonotype is classed as large. This rearrangement joins TRBV12-3 or TRBV12-4 to TRBJ1-2; tentative D call: TRBD1 (5 bases). Deletions cut 6 bases from V and 3 bases from J, with 11 bases between. The CDR3 is 13 amino acids. DNA for the CDR3: TGTGCCAGCAGAGCGGGACGGTACTATGGCTACACCTTC. Its translation: CASRAGRYYGYTF.

By sample share, this clonotype is large. The V and J genes are TRBV12-3 or TRBV12-4 and TRBJ1-2; no reliable D call. The length of the CDR3 is 14 residues. V lost 3 bases and J lost 4, with 12 bases in between. The CDR3 sequence: CASSFREGSYGYTF. CDR3 nucleotide sequence: TGTGCCAGCAGTTTCCGAGAGGGAAGCTATGGCTACACCTTC.

This clonotype is labeled as large (0.1 to 1%). This chain joins TRBV12-3 or TRBV12-4 and TRBJ1-2; the match to TRBD1 covers 9 bases. The CDR3 length is 14 residues. V shed 3 bases and J 4 bases; nucleotides not matched to a gene: 3. This CDR3 is CASSLDRGGYGYTF. CDR3 nucleotide sequence: TGTGCCAGCAGTTTGGACAGGGGAGGCTATGGCTACACCTTC.

This clonotype is judged large. V is TRBV12-3 or TRBV12-4 and J is TRBJ1-2; D not certain. The V end was cut by 6 bases, the J end by 7 bases, with 15 bases between. The CDR3 runs 13 residues. The CDR3, as DNA: TGTGCCAGCAGCTTATCCCAGGTAGCTGGCTACACCTTC. Its protein product is CASSLSQVAGYTF.

This clonotype is labeled as medium-sized. V and J are TRBV12-3 or TRBV12-4 and TRBJ1-2; TRBD1 is a possible D gene (6 bases). This CDR3 spans 14 amino acids. The V and J ends lost 6 bases and 2 bases respectively, with 13 bases between them. Here the CDR3 DNA reads TGTGCCAGCAGCGCCGGGACATGGAACTATGGCTACACCTTC. Encoded protein: CASSAGTWNYGYTF.